This record looks at one TCR beta chain sequence and its context. This record comes from a study of T cell changes during pregnancy in multiple sclerosis. Produced via immunoSEQ multiplex PCR; TCRdb's table is partial and in-frame only. The repertoire includes roughly 43,000 clones, about 92% of them detected once, and less than 0.75% sits in the top ten. The CDR3 runs 15 residues. The ends lost 4 bases at V and 6 bases at J; junction bases unmatched: 5. Per the germline V gene, CDR1 is SNHLY and CDR2 is FYNNEI. The material was CD4+ T cells from peripheral blood mononuclear cells, obtained in the third trimester of pregnancy. The rearrangement joins TRBV2 to TRBJ1-5, with 11 bases lining up with TRBD1. The receptor's source is a female donor with multiple sclerosis, enrolled in a pregnancy study. The CDR3 DNA follows: TGTGCCAGCAGTGCGGACAGGGGGCTTGGTCAGCCCCAGCATTTT. Amino acid sequence: CASSADRGLGQPQHF.